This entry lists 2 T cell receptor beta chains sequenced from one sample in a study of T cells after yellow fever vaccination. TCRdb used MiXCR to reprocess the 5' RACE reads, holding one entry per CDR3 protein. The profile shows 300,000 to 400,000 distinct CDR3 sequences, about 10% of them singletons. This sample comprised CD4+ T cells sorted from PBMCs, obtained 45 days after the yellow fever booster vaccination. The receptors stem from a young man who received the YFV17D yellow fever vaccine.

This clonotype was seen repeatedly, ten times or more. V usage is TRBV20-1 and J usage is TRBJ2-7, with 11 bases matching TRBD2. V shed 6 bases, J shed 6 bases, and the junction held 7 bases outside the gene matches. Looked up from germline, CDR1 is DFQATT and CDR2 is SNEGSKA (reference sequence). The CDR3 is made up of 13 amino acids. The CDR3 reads CSALSGGATEQYF. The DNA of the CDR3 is TGCAGTGCCCTTAGCGGGGGGGCCACCGAGCAGTACTTC.

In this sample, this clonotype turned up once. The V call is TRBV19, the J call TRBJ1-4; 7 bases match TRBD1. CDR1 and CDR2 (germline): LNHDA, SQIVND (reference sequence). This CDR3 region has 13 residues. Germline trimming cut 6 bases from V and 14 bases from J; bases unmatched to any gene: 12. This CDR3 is CASSRDRPIGLFF. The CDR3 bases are TGTGCCAGTAGCCGGGACAGACCAATTGGCCTGTTTTTT.